Presented here are 26 T cell receptor beta chains from one specimen sequenced in a study of cytomegalovirus exposure and HLA in healthy donors (TCRdb year 2017). The receptor library was made with the immunoSEQ multiplex PCR assay. The multiplex PCR relied on a mix of 60 forward primers for TCR Vbeta segments and 13 reverse primers for TCR Jbeta segments. This immuneACCESS table, as held by TCRdb, lists in-frame sequences with V and J called but not all clones. Of the missing ones, under half trace to an unresolved V gene in checked studies; the others have no known cause. A total of 100,000 to 150,000 clones appear in this sample, 60% to 80% of them only once. Roughly 7.3% of the sample is held by the ten biggest clonotypes. The sample taken for sequencing was PBMCs. These receptors all come from a male donor in good health and CMV-seronegative.

This chain uses TRBV28 with TRBJ2-3, with 7 bases lining up with TRBD2. This CDR3 comprises 16 residues. With V trimmed by 4 bases and J by 6 bases, 13 bases remained unmatched. CDR1 is MDHEN, CDR2 SYDVKM, per germline. CDR3 nucleotide sequence: TGTGCCAGCAGTTCCCCGGGGGGTGCGGGAGTGGATACGCAGTATTTT. Amino acid sequence: CASSSPGGAGVDTQYF.

The genes are TRBV21-1 and TRBJ1-5; the table gives TRBD1 as D, unverified against the DNA. TRBV21-1 is deemed a pseudogene. The CDR3 length is 13 residues. The CDR3 sequence: CASGTELDQPQHF. The CDR3 bases are TGTGCCAGCGGGACAGAGTTAGATCAGCCCCAGCATTTT.

CDR3 nucleotides: TGTGCCAGCAGCTTAGCCCCATCCGGGGGTACCGGGGAGCTGTTTTTT. Its translation: CASSLAPSGGTGELFF. The chain combines TRBV7-9 with TRBJ2-2; D is perhaps TRBD2 (6 bases). CDR3 length: 16 residues. CDR1 and CDR2 from the germline V gene are SEHNR and FQNEAQ (reference sequence). V was cut by 0 bases and J by 5 bases, with 13 bases left in between.

This clone has just one count. V gene TRBV11-2 combines with J gene TRBJ1-5; D unresolved. Germline loops: CDR1 SGHAT, CDR2 FQNNGV. Trimming removed 1 base at V and 2 bases at J, with 15 bases between. This CDR3 has 17 amino acids. CDR3: CASSLGQDFIGNQPQHF. As DNA, the CDR3 is TGTGCCAGCAGCTTAGGGCAGGACTTCATTGGCAATCAGCCCCAGCATTTT.

On this clone: One junction end disagrees with the germline gene, perhaps due to a read error. The chain links TRBV9 to TRBJ1-1, with D tentatively TRBD1 (5 bases). Germline loops: CDR1 SGDLS, CDR2 YYNGEE. The CDR3 consists of 13 residues. The chain's CDR3 is CASSVKGNTGAFF. CDR3 DNA: TGTGCCAGCAGCGTAAAGGGGAACACTGGAGCTTTCTTT.

The J gene is TRBJ2-7, the V gene TRBV7-6, with D possibly matching TRBD1 (6 bases). CDR3 size: 13 residues. The V gene's germline CDR1 is SGHVS and CDR2 FNYEAQ. Trimming left V 5 bases short and J 0 bases short, with 8 bases between. CDR3 amino acids: CASSLDSSYEQYF. The CDR3 DNA is TGTGCCAGCAGCCTGGACAGCTCCTACGAGCAGTACTTC.

This chain connects TRBV10-3 to TRBJ2-4; D ambiguous. CDR1 is ENHRY, CDR2 SYGVKD, per germline. The CDR3 loop spans 13 amino acids. Trimming cost V 4 bases and J 0 bases, with 4 bases left between them. The CDR3 DNA follows: TGTGCCATCAGTGCGGGAGCCAAAAACATTCAGTACTTC. Its translation: CAISAGAKNIQYF.

This chain joins TRBV29-1 and TRBJ2-7; 10 bases are shared with TRBD1. Looked up from germline, CDR1 is SQVTM and CDR2 is ANQGSEA. The length of the CDR3 is 14 residues. J lost 3 bases, V lost 6 bases, and 8 bases had no gene match. Here the CDR3 reads CSVGPGQGIYEQYF. The CDR3 nucleotides read TGCAGCGTCGGACCGGGACAGGGGATCTACGAGCAGTACTTC.

This clone was picked up one time. The chain employs TRBV9 and TRBJ2-1; D is unclear. The germline gives CDR1 SGDLS, CDR2 YYNGEE. The CDR3 consists of 12 residues. V was shortened by 4 bases and J by 7 bases, with 9 bases between the two germline ends. This chain's CDR3 is CASSLTGNEQFF. The CDR3 nucleotides read TGTGCCAGCAGCCTTACCGGGAATGAGCAGTTCTTC.

This clone was counted a few times. CDR3 in DNA: TGTGCCAGCAGCCATTCTAGCGGCTCCTACGAGCAGTACTTC. Translation: CASSHSSGSYEQYF. J is TRBJ2-7 and V is TRBV5-4; 7 positions match TRBD2. This CDR3 region has 14 residues. V shed 4 bases and J 0 bases; nucleotides not matched to a gene: 4. Germline values: CDR1 SGHNT, CDR2 YYREEE (reference sequence).

The rearrangement links TRBV5-4 to TRBJ2-7; TRBD1 matches at 12 bases. Germline V CDR1 and CDR2: SGHNT, YYREEE (reference sequence). The CDR3 is made up of 14 amino acids. The J segment lost 5 bases and the V segment lost 4 bases, leaving 4 bases of the junction unmatched. The DNA for the CDR3 is TGTGCCAGCAGCCGGGACAGGGGGCCCAACGAGCAGTACTTC. Its translation: CASSRDRGPNEQYF.

This sequence joins TRBV5-1 and TRBJ1-4; 8 nucleotides agree with TRBD1. Trimming cost V 6 bases and J 0 bases; bases outside gene matches: 7. Germline lookup yields CDR1 SGHRS and CDR2 YFSETQ. The CDR3 contains 16 residues. The CDR3 loop is CASKGTGKATNEKLFF. CDR3 DNA: TGCGCCAGCAAGGGGACAGGCAAAGCAACTAATGAAAAACTGTTTTTT.

This clone turned up a few times. The chain joins TRBV10-3 to TRBJ2-7, with 8 bases lining up with TRBD1. The ends lost 0 bases at V and 0 bases at J; junction bases unmatched: 4. The germline CDR1 and CDR2 sequences are ENHRY and SYGVKD. This CDR3 has 16 residues. For the CDR3, the DNA is TGTGCCATCAGTGAGTCTAGGACAGGGTCCTCCTACGAGCAGTACTTC. Translation: CAISESRTGSSYEQYF.

The CDR3 nucleotides read TGTGCCAGCAGCTCTACAGGGGCCGGGGAGACCCAGTACTTC. As protein: CASSSTGAGETQYF. This chain uses TRBV7-2 with TRBJ2-5; 7 bases agree with TRBD1. CDR3 length: 14 residues. V was pared by 4 bases and J by 5 bases, with 7 bases of the junction left unmatched. Per the germline V gene, CDR1 is SGHTA and CDR2 is FQGNSA.

The chain combines TRBV28 with TRBJ2-2; 8 bases are a match to TRBD1. The V and J ends lost 2 bases and 4 bases, in that order; junction bases with no gene match: 6. This CDR3 is 16 amino acids long. Germline V gene lookup returns CDR1 MDHEN and CDR2 SYDVKM. CDR3 in DNA: TGTGCCAGCAGTTTAGAGACAGGGGCCCTCACCGGGGAGCTGTTTTTT. It translates to CASSLETGALTGELFF.

The chain has TRBV19 and TRBJ1-2, with D unresolved. The CDR3 is made up of 14 amino acids. V lost 3 bases and J lost 3, with 11 bases in between. Germline CDR1 reads LNHDA; CDR2 reads SQIVND (reference sequence). The CDR3 DNA reads TGTGCCAGTAGTATCCCCAGGTCCTACTATGGCTACACCTTC. Translation gives CASSIPRSYYGYTF. The full variable domain, its missing parts supplied by reference TRBV19 and TRBJ1-2, is DGGITQSPKYLFRKEGQNVTLSCEQNLNHDAMYWYRQDPGQGLRLIYYSQIVNDFQKGDIAEGYSVSREKKESFPLTVTSAQKNPTAFYLCASSIPRSYYGYTFGSGTRLTVV.

The gene calls are TRBV27 and TRBJ2-7; 7 positions match TRBD1. This CDR3 has 14 amino acids. Trimming took 8 bases from V and 3 from J; bases not matched to a gene: 10. Germline values: CDR1 MNHEY, CDR2 SMNVEV (reference sequence). The CDR3 DNA sequence: TGTGCCAGCCATAGACAGGGAATACTCTACGAGCAGTACTTC. Translating it yields CASHRQGILYEQYF.

The CDR3 loop is CASSTSGSSYEQYF. The CDR3 region has the DNA TGTGCCAGCAGTACTAGCGGAAGCTCCTACGAGCAGTACTTC. V gene TRBV6-6 combines with J gene TRBJ2-7; 8 nucleotides align to TRBD2. V dropped 5 bases and J dropped 0; count of bases not matched to a gene: 3. Germline V gene sequence: CDR1 MNHNY, CDR2 SVGAGI (reference sequence). CDR3 length: 14 amino acids.

This clone was found once. This CDR3 reads CASSLGQGIEQFF. The DNA for the CDR3 is TGTGCCAGCAGCTTGGGACAGGGGATTGAGCAGTTCTTC. This chain joins TRBV5-6 and TRBJ2-1; 8 positions match TRBD1. Germline lookup yields CDR1 SGHDT and CDR2 YYEEEE. The CDR3 is made up of 13 amino acids. The V segment lost 0 bases and the J segment 9 bases; nucleotides outside the gene matches: 2.

This chain joins TRBV5-4 and TRBJ2-5; possibly TRBD2 for D (5 bases). Trimming removed 1 base from V and 5 bases from J, with 12 bases in between. This CDR3 spans 14 amino acids. CDR1 is SGHNT and CDR2 is YYREEE in the germline V gene (reference sequence). In DNA form, the CDR3 reads TGTGCCAGCAGCTTGTTAACCGGGGAGGAGACCCAGTACTTC. Amino acids: CASSLLTGEETQYF.

This clone occurred once. CDR3 coding DNA: TGTGCCACCGAAGACAGGGTAAAAAACATTCAGTACTTC. Its translation is CATEDRVKNIQYF. The V and J genes are TRBV19 and TRBJ2-4, with 7 bases matching TRBD1. V lost 10 bases, J lost 4 bases, and 7 bases stayed unmatched. CDR1 is LNHDA and CDR2 is SQIVND in the germline V gene (reference sequence). The CDR3 contains 13 residues.

The J gene is TRBJ2-3, the V gene TRBV14, with D unclear. CDR3 size: 18 residues. CDR1 is SGHDN, CDR2 FVKESK, per germline. Trimming removed 0 bases at V and 2 bases at J, with 18 bases between. The CDR3 DNA sequence: TGTGCCAGCAGCCAAGATCCGGAACAGTCTTTCTTCACAGATACGCAGTATTTT. Protein sequence: CASSQDPEQSFFTDTQYF.

The chain couples TRBV10-3 to TRBJ1-6; 7 bases are a match to TRBD1. The trim removed 7 bases at V and 9 bases at J, leaving 6 bases unmatched. The V gene's germline CDR1 is ENHRY and CDR2 SYGVKD. CDR3 length: 13 residues. The CDR3 loop is CAITGDSGSPLHF. CDR3 coding DNA: TGTGCCATCACAGGGGACAGCGGTTCACCCCTCCACTTT.

V is TRBV28 and J is TRBJ1-1; 8 nucleotides line up with TRBD1. Trimming at V came to 5 bases and at J to 5 bases, leaving 10 bases not matched to a gene. From germline, CDR1 is MDHEN and CDR2 SYDVKM. This CDR3 has 15 residues. As DNA, the CDR3 is TGTGCCAGCAGTCTCCGGGACAGGATAAAGACTGAAGCTTTCTTT. This encodes CASSLRDRIKTEAFF.

This chain links TRBV27 with TRBJ2-3, with no clear D. V shed 2 bases and J shed 2 bases, with 14 bases lying between them. This CDR3 is 16 amino acids long. The germline V gene has CDR1 MNHEY and CDR2 SMNVEV (reference sequence). The CDR3 DNA reads TGTGCCAGCAGTTTAGTTTACGACTCCACCACAGATACGCAGTATTTT. Amino acid sequence: CASSLVYDSTTDTQYF.

This chain connects TRBV7-2 to TRBJ2-1, with 9 bases that match TRBD2. The V and J ends lost 5 bases and 0 bases, in that order; junction bases with no gene match: 5. The CDR3 runs to 16 residues. Germline-derived CDR1 and CDR2 are SGHTA and FQGNSA. In nucleotides, the CDR3 is TGTGCCAGCAGCCCCGGACTAGCGCTCTCCTACAATGAGCAGTTCTTC. Translating gives CASSPGLALSYNEQFF. The full variable domain, with the rest looked up from reference TRBV7-2 and TRBJ2-1, is GAGVSQSPSNKVTEKGKDVELRCDPISGHTALYWYRQSLGQGLEFLIYFQGNSAPDKSGLPSDRFSAERTGGSVSTLTIQRTQQEDSAVYLCASSPGLALSYNEQFFGPGTRLTVL.